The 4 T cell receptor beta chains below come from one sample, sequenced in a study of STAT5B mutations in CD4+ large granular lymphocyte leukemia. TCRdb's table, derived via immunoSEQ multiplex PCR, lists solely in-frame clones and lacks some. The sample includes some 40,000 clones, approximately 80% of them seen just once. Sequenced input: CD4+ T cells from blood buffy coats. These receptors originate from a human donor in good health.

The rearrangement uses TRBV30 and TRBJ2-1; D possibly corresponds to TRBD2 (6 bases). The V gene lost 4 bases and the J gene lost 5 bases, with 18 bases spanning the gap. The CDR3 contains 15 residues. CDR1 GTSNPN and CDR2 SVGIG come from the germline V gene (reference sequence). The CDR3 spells CAWTLLAGYNNEQFF. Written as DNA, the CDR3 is TGTGCCTGGACTCTTCTGGCGGGATATAACAATGAGCAGTTCTTC.

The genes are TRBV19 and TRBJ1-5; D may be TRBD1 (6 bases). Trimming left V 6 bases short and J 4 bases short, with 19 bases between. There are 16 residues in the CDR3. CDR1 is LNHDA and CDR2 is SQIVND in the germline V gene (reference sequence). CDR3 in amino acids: CASRYPTGQGNQPQHF. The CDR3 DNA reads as TGTGCCAGTAGATACCCTACAGGGCAGGGAAATCAGCCCCAGCATTTT.

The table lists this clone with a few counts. CDR3 protein: CASSQDNRGEKLFF. The CDR3 DNA is TGCGCCAGCAGCCAAGATAACAGGGGAGAAAAACTGTTTTTT. The chain carries TRBV4-1 and TRBJ1-4, with 7 bases fitting TRBD1. CDR3 length equals 14 residues. The germline gives CDR1 MGHRA, CDR2 YSYEKL. The V gene end was trimmed by 0 bases and the J gene end by 8 bases; junction bases not matched to a gene: 3.

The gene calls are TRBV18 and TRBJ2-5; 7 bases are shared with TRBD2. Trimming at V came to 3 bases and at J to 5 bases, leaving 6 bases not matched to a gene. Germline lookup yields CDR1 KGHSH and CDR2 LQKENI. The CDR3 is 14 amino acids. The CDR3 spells CASSPGGIGETQYF. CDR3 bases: TGTGCCAGCTCACCGGGAGGGATCGGGGAGACCCAGTACTTC.